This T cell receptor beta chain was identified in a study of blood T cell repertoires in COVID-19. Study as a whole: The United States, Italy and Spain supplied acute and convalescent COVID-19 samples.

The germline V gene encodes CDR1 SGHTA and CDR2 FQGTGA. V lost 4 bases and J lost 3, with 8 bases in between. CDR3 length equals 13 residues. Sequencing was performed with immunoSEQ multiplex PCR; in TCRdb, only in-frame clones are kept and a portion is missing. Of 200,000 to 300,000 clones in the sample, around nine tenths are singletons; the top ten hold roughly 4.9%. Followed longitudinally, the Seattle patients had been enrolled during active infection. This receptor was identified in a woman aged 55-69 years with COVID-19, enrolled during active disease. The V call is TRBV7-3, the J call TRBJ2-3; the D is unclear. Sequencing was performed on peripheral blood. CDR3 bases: TGTGCCAGCAGCTCTGAGGAGACAGATACGCAGTATTTT. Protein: CASSSEETDTQYF.